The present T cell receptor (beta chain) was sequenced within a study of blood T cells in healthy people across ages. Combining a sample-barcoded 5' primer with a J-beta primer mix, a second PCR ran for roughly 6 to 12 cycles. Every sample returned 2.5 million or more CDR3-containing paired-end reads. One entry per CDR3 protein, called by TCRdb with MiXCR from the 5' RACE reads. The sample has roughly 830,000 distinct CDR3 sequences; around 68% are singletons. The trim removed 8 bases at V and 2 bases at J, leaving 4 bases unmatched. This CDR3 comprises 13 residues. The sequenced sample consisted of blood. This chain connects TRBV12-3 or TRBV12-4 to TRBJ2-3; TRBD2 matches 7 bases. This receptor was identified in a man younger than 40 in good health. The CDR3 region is CASGSGVTDTQYF. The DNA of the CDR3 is TGTGCCAGCGGGAGCGGGGTCACAGATACGCAGTATTTT.